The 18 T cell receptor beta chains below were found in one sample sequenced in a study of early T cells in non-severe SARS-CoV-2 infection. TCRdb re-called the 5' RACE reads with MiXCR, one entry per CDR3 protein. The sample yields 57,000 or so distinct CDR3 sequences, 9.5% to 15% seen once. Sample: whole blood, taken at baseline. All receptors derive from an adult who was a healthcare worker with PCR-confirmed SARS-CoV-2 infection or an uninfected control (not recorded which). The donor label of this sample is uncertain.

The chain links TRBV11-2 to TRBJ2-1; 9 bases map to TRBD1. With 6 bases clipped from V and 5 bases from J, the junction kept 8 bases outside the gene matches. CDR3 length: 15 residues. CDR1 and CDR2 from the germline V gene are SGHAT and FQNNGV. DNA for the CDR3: TGTGCCAGCAGAGAACCCGGGACAGGGAACAATGAGCAGTTCTTC. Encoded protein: CASREPGTGNNEQFF.

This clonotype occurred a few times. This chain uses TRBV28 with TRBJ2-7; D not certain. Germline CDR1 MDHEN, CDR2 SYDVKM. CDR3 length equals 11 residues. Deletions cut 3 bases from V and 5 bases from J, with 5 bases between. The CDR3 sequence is CASSFKDEQYV. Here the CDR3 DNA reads TGTGCCAGCAGTTTTAAGGACGAGCAGTACGTC.

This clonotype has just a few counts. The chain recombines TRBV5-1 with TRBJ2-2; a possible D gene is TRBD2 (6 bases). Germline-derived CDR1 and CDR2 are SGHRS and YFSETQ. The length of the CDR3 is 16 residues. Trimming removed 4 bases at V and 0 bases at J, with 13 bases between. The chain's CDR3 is CASSGGGGANTGELFF. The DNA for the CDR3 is TGCGCCAGCAGCGGAGGCGGCGGGGCGAACACCGGGGAGCTGTTTTTT.

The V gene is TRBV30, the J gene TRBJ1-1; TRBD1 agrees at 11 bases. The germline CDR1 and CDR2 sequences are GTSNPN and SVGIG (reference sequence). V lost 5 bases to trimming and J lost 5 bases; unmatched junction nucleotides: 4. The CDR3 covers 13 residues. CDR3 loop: CAWGTGGETEAFF. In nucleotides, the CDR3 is TGTGCCTGGGGGACAGGGGGAGAGACTGAAGCTTTCTTT.

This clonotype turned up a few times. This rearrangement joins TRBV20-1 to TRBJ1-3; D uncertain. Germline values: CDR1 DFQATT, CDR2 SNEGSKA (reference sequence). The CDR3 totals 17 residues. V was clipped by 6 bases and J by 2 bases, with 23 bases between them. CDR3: CSARSAKTQAAGNTIYF. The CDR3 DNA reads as TGCAGTGCGAGATCAGCCAAGACTCAGGCAGCTGGAAACACCATATATTTT.

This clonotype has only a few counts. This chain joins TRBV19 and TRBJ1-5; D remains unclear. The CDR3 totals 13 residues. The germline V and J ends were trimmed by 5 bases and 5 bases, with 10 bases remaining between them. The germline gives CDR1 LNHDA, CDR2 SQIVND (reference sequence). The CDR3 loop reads CASSLNTDQPQHF. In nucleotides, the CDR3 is TGTGCCAGTAGTTTAAACACAGATCAGCCCCAGCATTTT.

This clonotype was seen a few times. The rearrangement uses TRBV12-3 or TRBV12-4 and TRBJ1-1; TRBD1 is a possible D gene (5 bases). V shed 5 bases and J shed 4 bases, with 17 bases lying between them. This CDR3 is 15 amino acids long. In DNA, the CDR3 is TGTGCCAGCAGTGCCCCTCGGGCTGGGGGCACTGAAGCTTTCTTT. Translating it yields CASSAPRAGGTEAFF.

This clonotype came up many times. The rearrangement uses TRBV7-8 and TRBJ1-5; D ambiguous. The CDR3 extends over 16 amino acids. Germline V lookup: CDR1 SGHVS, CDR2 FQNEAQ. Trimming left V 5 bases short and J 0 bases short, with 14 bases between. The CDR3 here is CASSPGAVYSNQPQHF. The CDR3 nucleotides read TGTGCCAGCAGCCCAGGCGCAGTCTATAGCAATCAGCCCCAGCATTTT.

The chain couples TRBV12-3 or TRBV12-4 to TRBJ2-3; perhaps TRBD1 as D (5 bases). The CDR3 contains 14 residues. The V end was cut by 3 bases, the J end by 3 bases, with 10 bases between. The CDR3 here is CASSFPGPTDTQYF. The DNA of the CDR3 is TGTGCCAGCAGTTTTCCAGGGCCGACAGATACGCAGTATTTT.

DNA of the CDR3: TGTGCCATCACCCAAAATCTAGCGGGGGGGCCTCCCAATGAGCAGTTCTTC. Translating gives CAITQNLAGGPPNEQFF. The chain has TRBV10-3 and TRBJ2-1; 12 bases are shared with TRBD2. The CDR3 extends over 17 amino acids. Trimming cost V 7 bases and J 6 bases; bases outside gene matches: 13. Germline CDR1 and CDR2: ENHRY and SYGVKD.

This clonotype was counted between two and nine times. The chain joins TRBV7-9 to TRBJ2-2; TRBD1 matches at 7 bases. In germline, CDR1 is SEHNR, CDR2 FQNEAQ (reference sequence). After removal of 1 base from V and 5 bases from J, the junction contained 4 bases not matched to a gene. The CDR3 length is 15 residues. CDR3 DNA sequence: TGTGCCAGCAGCTTAGACAGGGGTGGAACCGGGGAGCTGTTTTTT. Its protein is CASSLDRGGTGELFF.

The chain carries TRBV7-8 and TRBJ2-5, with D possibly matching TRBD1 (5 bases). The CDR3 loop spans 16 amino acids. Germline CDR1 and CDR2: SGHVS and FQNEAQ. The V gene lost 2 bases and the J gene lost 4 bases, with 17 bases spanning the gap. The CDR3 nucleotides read TGTGCCAGCAGCTTAAACAGGTTTAAAGGATCAGAGACCCAGTACTTC. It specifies CASSLNRFKGSETQYF.

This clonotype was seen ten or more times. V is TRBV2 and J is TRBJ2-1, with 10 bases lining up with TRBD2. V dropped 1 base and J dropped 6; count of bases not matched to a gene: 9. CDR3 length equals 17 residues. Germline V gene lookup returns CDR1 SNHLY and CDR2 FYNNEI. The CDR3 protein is CASSEGPASGGLNEQFF. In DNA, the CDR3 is TGTGCCAGCAGTGAAGGGCCAGCTAGCGGGGGCCTCAATGAGCAGTTCTTC.

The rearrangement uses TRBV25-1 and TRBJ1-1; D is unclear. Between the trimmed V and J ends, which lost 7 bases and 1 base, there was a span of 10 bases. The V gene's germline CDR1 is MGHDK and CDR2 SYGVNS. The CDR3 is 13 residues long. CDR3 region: CASTAQQNTEAFF. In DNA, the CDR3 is TGTGCCAGCACCGCCCAGCAGAACACTGAAGCTTTCTTT.

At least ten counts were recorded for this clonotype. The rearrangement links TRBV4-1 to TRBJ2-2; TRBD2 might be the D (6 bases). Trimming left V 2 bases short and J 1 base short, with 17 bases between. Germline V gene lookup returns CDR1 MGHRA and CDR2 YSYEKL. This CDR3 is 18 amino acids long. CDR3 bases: TGCGCCAGCAGCCAAACCCCTTGGGGAGGTTTGAACACCGGGGAGCTGTTTTTT. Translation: CASSQTPWGGLNTGELFF.

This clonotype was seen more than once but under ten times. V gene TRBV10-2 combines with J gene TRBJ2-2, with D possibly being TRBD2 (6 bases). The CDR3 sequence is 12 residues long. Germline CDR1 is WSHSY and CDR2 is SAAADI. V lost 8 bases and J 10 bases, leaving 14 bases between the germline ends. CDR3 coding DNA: TGCGCCAGCGGGAGGCTCAGAGAGGAGCTGTTTTTT. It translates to CASGRLREELFF.

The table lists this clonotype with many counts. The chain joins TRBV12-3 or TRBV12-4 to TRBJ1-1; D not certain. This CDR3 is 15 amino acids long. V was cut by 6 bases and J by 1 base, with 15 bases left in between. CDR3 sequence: CASSPPIEWNTEAFF. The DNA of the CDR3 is TGTGCCAGCAGCCCCCCCATTGAGTGGAACACTGAAGCTTTCTTT.

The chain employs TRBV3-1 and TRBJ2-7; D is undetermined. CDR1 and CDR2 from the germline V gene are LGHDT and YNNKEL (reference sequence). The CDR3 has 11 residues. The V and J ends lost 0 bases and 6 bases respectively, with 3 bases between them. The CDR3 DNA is TGTGCCAGCAGCCAAGACGGCGAGCAGTACGTC. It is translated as CASSQDGEQYV.